This T cell receptor beta chain was identified in a study of blood T cells in healthy people across ages. The study's findings and limits: Roughly linear declines in TCR beta diversity per million T cells occurred with age.

A sample-barcoded 5' primer and a J-beta primer mix were used in a second PCR of roughly 6 to 11 cycles. TCRdb reprocessed the 5' RACE reads via MiXCR and lists one record per CDR3 protein. The table lists 850,000 to 950,000 distinct CDR3 sequences, less than 35% of them singletons, with 17% in the top ten. In its sample, this clonotype was seen a few times. Its specificity is unknown. The CDR3 is made up of 14 amino acids. The V gene lost 2 bases and the J gene lost 6 bases, with 13 bases spanning the gap. The germline V gene encodes CDR1 KGHSH and CDR2 LQKENI. The sequence was collected from a woman over 75 in good health. V usage is TRBV18 and J usage is TRBJ1-1, with D unresolved. The sample comprised blood. The CDR3 reads CASSPSQPSAEAFF. The CDR3 DNA follows: TGTGCCAGCTCACCATCGCAGCCCTCCGCTGAAGCTTTCTTT.